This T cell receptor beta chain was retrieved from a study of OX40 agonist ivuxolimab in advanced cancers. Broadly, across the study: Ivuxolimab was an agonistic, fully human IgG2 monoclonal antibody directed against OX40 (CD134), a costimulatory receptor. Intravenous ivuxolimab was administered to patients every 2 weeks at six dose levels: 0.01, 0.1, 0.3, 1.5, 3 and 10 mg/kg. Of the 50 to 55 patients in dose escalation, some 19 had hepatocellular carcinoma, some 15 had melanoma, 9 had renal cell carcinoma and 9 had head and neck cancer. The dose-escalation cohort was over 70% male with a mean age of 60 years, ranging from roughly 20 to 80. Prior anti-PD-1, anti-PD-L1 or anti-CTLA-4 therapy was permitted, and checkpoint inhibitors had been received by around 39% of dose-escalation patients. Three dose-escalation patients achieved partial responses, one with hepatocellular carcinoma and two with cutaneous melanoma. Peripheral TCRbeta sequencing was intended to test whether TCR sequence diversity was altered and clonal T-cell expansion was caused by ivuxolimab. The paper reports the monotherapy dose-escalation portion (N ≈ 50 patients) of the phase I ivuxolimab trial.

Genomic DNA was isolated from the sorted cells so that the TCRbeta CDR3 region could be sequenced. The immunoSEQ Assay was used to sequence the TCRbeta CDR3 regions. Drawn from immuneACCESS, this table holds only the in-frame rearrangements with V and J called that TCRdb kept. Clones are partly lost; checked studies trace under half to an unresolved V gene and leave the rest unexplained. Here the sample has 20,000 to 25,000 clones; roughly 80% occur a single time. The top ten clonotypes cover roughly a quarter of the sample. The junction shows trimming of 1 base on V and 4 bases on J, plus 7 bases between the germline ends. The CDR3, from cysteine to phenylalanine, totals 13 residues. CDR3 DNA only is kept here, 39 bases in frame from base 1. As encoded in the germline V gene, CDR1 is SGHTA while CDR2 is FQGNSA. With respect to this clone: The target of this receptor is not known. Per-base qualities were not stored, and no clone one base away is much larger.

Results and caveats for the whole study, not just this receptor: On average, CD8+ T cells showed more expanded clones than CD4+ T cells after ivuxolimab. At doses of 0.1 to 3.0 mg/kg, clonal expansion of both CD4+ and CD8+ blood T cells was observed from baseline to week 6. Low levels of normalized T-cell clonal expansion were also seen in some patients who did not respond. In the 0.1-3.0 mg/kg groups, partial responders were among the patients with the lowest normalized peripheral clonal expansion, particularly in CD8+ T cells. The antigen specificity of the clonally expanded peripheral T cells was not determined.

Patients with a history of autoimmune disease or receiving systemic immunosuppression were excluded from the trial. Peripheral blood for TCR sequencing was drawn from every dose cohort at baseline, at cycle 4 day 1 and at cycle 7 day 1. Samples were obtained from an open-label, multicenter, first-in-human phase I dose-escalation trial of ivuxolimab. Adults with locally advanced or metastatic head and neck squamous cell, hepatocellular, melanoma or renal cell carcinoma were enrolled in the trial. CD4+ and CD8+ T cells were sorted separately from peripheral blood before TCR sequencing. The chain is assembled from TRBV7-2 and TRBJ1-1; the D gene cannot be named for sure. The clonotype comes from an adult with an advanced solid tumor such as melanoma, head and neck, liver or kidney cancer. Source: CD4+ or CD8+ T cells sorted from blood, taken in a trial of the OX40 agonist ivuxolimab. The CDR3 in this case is CASSLGTGTEAFF. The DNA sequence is TGTGCCAGCAGCTTAGGGACTGGCACTGAAGCTTTCTTT.